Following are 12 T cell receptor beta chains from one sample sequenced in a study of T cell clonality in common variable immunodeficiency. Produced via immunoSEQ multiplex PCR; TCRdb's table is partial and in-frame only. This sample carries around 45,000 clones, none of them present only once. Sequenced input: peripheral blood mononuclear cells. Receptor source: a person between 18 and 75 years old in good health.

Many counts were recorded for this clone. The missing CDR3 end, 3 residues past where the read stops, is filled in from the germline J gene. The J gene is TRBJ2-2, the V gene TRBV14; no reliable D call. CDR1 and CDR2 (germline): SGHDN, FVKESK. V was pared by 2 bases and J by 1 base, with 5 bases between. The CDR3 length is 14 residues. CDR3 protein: CASSQSRNTGELFF. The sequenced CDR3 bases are TGTGCCAGCAGCCAATCCAGGAACACCGGGGAG.

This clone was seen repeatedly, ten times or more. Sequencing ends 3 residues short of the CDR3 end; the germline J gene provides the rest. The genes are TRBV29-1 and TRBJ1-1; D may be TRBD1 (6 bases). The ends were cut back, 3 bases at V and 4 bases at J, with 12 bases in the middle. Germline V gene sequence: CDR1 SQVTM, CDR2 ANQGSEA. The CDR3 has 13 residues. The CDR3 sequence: CSVDTQGSTEAFF. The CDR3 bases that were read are TGCAGCGTTGATACACAGGGAAGCACTGAA.

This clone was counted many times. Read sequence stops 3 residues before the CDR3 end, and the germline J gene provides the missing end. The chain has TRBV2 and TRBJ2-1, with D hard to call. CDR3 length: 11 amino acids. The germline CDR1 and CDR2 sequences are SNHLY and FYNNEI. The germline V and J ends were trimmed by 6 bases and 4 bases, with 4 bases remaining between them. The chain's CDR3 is CASSPYNEQFF. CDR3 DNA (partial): TGTGCCAGCAGCCCGTACAATGAG.

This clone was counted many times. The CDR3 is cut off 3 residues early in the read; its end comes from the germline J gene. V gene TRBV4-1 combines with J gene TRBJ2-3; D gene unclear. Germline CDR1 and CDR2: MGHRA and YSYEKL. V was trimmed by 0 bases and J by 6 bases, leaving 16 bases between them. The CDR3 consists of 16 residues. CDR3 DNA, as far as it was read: TGCGCCAGCAGCCAAGAAGGTAGAGCAGGTGGGGATACG. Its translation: CASSQEGRAGGDT. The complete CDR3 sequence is CASSQEGRAGGDTQYF.

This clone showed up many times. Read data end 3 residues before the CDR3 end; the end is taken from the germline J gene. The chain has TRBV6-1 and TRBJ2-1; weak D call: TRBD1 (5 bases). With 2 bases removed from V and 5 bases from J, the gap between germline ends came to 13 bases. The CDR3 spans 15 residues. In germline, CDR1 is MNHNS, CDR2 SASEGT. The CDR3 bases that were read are TGTGCCAGCAGTGAAAGAGAGGACATGAACAATGAG. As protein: CASSEREDMNNE. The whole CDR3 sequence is CASSEREDMNNEQFF.

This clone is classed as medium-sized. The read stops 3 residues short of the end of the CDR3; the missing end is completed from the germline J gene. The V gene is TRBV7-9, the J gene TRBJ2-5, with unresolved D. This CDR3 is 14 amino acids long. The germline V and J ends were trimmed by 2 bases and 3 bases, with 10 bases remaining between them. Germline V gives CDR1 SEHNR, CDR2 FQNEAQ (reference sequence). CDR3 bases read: TGTGCCAGCAGCTTATTTACAGAGGAAGAGACC. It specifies CASSLFTEEET. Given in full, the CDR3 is CASSLFTEEETQYF.

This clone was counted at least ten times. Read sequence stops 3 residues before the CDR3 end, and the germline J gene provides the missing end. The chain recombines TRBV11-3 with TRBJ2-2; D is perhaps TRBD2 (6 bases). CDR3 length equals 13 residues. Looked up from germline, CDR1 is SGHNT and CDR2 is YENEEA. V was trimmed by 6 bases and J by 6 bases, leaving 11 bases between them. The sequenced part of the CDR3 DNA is TGTGCCAGCAGTTCCTCTAGCGCCGGGGAG. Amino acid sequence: CASSSSSAGE. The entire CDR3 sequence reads CASSSSSAGELFF.

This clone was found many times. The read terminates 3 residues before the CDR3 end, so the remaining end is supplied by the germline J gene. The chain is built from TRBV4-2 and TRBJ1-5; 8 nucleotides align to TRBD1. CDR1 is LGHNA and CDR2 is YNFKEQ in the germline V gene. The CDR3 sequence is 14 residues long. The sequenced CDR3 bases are TGTGCCAGCAGCCAAGTGGGACAGGTGAAACCC. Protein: CASSQVGQVKP. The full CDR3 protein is CASSQVGQVKPQHF.

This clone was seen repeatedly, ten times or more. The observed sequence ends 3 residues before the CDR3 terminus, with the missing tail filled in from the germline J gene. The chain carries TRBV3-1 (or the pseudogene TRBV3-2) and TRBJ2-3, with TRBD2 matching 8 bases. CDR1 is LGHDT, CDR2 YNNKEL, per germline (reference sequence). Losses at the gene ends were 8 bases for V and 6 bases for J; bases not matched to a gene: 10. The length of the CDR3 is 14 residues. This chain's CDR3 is CASQTGTSDDTQYF. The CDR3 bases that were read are TGTGCCAGCCAAACCGGGACTAGTGATGATACG.

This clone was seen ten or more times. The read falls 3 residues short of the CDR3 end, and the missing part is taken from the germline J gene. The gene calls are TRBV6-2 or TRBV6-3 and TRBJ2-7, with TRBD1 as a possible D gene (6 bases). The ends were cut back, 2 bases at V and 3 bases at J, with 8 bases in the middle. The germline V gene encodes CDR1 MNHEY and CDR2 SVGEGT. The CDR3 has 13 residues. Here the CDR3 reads CASSYTGNYEQYF. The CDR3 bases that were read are TGTGCCAGCAGTTACACAGGGAACTACGAG.

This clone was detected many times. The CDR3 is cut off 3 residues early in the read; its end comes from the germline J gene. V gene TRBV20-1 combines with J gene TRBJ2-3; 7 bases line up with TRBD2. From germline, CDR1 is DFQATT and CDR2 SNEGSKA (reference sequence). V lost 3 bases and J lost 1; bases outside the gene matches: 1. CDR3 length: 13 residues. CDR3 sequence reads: CSASAGGTDTQYF. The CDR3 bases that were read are TGCAGTGCTAGTGCGGGAGGCACAGATACG.

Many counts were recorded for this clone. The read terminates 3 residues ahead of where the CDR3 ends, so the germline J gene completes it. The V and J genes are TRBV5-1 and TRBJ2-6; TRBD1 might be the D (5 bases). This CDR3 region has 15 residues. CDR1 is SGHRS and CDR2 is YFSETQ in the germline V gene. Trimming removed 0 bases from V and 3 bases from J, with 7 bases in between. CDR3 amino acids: CASSLARVGANVLTF. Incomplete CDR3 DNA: TGCGCCAGCAGCTTGGCCAGGGTTGGGGCCAACGTC.